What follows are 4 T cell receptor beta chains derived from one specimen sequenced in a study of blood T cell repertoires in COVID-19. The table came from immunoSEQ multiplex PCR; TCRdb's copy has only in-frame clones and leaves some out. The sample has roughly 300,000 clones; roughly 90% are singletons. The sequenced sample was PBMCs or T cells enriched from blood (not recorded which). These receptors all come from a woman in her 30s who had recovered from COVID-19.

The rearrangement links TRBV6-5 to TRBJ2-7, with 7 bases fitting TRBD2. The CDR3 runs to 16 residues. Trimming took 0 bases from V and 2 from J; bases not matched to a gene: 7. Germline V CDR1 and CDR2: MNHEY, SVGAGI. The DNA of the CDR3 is TGTGCCAGCAGTTACTCACGAGTAGCGGGTGCCTACGAGCAGTACTTC. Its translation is CASSYSRVAGAYEQYF.

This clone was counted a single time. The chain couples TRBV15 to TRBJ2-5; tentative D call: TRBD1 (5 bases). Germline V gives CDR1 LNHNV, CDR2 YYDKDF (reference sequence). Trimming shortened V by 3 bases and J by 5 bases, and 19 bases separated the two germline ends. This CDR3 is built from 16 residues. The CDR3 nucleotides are TGTGCCACCAGCAGGGCATTAGGTGGGGCCGGGGAGACCCAGTACTTC. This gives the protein CATSRALGGAGETQYF. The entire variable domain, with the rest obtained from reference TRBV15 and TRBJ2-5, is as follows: DAMVIQNPRYQVTQFGKPVTLSCSQTLNHNVMYWYQQKSSQAPKLLFHYYDKDFNNEADTPDNFQSRRPNTSFCFLDIRSPGLGDTAMYLCATSRALGGAGETQYFGPGTRLLVL.

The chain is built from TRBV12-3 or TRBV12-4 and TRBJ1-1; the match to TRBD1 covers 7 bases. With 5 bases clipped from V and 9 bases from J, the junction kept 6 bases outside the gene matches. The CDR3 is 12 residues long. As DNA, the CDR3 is TGTGCCAGCAGTATCCGGGACAGCCAAGCTTTCTTT. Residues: CASSIRDSQAFF.

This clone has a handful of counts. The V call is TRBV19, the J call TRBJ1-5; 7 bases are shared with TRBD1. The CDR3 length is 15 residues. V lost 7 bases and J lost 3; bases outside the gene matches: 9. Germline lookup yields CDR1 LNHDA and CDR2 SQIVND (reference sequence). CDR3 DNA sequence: TGTGCCAGTACCCCTAGACAGGGAACCAATCAGCCCCAGCATTTT. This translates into CASTPRQGTNQPQHF.